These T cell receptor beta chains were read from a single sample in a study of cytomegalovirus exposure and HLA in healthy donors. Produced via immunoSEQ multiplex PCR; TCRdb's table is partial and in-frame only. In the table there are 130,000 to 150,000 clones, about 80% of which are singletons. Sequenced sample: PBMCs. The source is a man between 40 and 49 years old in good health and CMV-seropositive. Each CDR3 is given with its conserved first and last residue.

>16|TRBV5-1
CASSLAPGGSRETQYF
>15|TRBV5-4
CASSLGGGWYTEAFF
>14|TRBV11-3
CASSLRGGNNEQYF
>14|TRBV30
CAWRRGQESYEQYF
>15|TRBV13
CASSSGLAGYETQYF
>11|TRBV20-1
CSAHGDREQFF
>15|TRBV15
CATSRDPGLYNEQFF
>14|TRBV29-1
CSVSSGTGVPEQYF
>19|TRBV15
CATSRDLTGVPSSYNEQFF
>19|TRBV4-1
CASSHRLPSASGQSYEQYF
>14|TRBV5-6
CASSEQDRLYGYTF
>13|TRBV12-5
CASGLEQNSPLHF
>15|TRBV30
CAWSVIGQLNQPQHF
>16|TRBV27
CASTPRGRGLSYEQYF
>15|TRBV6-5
CASSGDRGHNQPQHF
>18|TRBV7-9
CASSPGLAGGRIFNEQFF
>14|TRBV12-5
CASGSRGGFYGYTF
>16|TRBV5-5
CASSLGLTVGGYGYTF
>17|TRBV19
CASSKGGLAGARETQYF
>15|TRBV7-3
CASSLDGAVSTEAFF
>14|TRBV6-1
CASSPGQGYQPQHF
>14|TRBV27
CASTDRNSNQPQHF
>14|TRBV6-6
CASSRGGLTGELFF
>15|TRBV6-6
CASSKGWGPDYEQYF
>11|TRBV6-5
CASGGGYEQYF
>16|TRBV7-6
CASSPRSSGVNYEQYF
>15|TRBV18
CASSPPSGRGNEQFF
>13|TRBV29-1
CSAGGTVSYEQYF
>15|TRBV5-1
CASSTGGGSGDTQYF
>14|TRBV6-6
CASTGGRYQETQYF
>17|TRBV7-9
CASRPLGRQGPYNEQFF
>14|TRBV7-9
CASSLAGSAETQYF
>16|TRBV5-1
CASSPGTGGYQETQYF
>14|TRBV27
CASSQGPFNYGYTF